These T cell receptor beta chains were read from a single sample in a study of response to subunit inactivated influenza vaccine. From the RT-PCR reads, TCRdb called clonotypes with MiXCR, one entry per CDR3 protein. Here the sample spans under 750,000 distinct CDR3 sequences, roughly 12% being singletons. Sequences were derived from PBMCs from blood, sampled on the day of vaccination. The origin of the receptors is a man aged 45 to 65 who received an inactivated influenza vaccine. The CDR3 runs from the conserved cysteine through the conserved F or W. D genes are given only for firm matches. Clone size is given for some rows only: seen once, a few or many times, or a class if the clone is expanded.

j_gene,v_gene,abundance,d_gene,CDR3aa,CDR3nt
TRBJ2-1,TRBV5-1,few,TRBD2,CASSQSGRAEGGEQFF,TGCGCCAGCAGCCAAAGCGGGAGGGCCGAAGGGGGTGAGCAGTTCTTC
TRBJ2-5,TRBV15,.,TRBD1,CATSSRDSQETQYF,TGTGCCACCAGCAGCCGGGACAGTCAAGAGACCCAGTACTTC
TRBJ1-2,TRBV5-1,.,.,CASSLGADLGYGYTF,TGCGCCAGCAGCTTGGGGGCGGATTTGGGCTATGGCTACACCTTC
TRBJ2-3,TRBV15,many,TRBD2,CATSSTPGLASTDTQYF,TGTGCCACCAGCAGTACCCCGGGACTAGCGAGCACAGATACGCAGTATTTT
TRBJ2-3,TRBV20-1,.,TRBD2,CSADKLAGERDTQYF,TGCAGTGCTGATAAGCTAGCGGGAGAAAGAGATACGCAGTATTTT
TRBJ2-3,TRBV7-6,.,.,CASSPQAATTDTQYF,TGTGCCAGCAGCCCCCAGGCGGCGACCACAGATACGCAGTATTTT
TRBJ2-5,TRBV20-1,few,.,CSARGISLSGETQYF,TGCAGTGCTAGAGGGATCAGTTTAAGTGGGGAGACCCAGTACTTC
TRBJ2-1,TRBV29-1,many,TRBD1,CSVEGTGENYNEQFF,TGCAGCGTTGAAGGGACAGGGGAGAACTACAATGAGCAGTTCTTC
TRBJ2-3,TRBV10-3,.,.,CAIKDRADQDTQYF,TGTGCCATCAAGGACCGTGCGGATCAAGATACGCAGTATTTT
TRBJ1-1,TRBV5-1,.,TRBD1,CASRTGGGTEAFF,TGCGCCAGCAGGACAGGGGGGGGCACTGAAGCTTTCTTT
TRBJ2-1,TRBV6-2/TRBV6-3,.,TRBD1,CTSSYLSGQGAHNEQFF,TGTACCAGCAGTTACCTCTCTGGACAGGGGGCCCACAATGAGCAGTTCTTC
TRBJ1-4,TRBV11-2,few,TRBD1,CASSPGTGVKLFF,TGTGCCAGCAGCCCAGGGACAGGGGTAAAACTGTTTTTT
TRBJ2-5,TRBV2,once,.,CAIDRGQTQYF,TGTGCCATCGATCGTGGGCAGACCCAGTACTTC
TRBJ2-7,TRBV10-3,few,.,CAISGSTETYEQYF,TGTGCCATCAGTGGGAGCACGGAAACCTACGAGCAGTACTTC
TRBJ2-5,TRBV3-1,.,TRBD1,CASSRGQGRETQYF,TGTGCCAGCAGCCGAGGACAGGGTCGGGAGACCCAGTACTTC
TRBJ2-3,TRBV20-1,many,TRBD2,CSASATSGNTDTQYF,TGCAGTGCTAGCGCCACTAGCGGGAACACAGATACGCAGTATTTT
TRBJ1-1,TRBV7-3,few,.,CASSLNRLNTEAFF,TGTGCCAGCAGCTTAAACCGGTTGAACACTGAAGCTTTCTTT
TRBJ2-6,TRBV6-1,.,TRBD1,CASKGSDRGSGANVLTF,TGTGCCAGCAAAGGATCAGACAGGGGGAGTGGGGCCAACGTCCTGACTTTC
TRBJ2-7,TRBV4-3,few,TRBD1,CASSQDWAGGYEQYF,TGCGCCAGCAGCCAAGATTGGGCAGGGGGCTACGAGCAGTACTTC
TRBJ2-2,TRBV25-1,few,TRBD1,CASSLPGQGAGELFF,TGTGCCAGCAGCTTACCGGGACAGGGAGCCGGGGAGCTGTTTTTT
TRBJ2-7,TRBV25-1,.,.,CASSVGGAAYEQYF,TGTGCCAGCAGTGTTGGCGGGGCAGCCTACGAGCAGTACTTC
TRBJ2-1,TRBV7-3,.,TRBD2,CASSLNSAGVGNEQFF,TGTGCCAGCAGTCTTAATTCGGCGGGGGTGGGTAATGAGCAGTTCTTC
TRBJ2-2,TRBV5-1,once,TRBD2,CGSSLDFWTSGGASTGELFF,TGCGGCAGCAGCTTGGACTTTTGGACTAGCGGGGGGGCCTCCACCGGGGAGCTGTTTTTT
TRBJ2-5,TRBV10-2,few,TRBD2,CASSVAAGAQETQYF,TGCGCCAGCAGTGTAGCAGCGGGGGCACAAGAGACCCAGTACTTC
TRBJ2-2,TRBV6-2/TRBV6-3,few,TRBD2,CPKGLAGTGELFF,TGTCCCAAGGGACTAGCGGGAACCGGGGAGCTGTTTTTT
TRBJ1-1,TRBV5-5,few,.,CASSLDTGRAFF,TGTGCCAGCAGCTTGGATACAGGGAGAGCTTTCTTT
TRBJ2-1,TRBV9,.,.,CASSVAQYNEQFF,TGTGCCAGCAGCGTAGCACAGTACAATGAGCAGTTCTTC
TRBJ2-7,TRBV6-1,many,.,CASSKYIYSGSYEQYF,TGTGCCAGCAGTAAATACATTTACTCAGGGTCTTACGAGCAGTACTTC
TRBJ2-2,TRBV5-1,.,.,CASSLVVGTYFGELFF,TGCGCCAGCAGCTTGGTGGTGGGCACGTACTTCGGGGAGCTGTTTTTT
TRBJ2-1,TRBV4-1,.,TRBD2,CASSQDRSAGGNEQFF,TGCGCCAGCAGCCAAGATCGATCAGCGGGGGGGAATGAGCAGTTCTTC
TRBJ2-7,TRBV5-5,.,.,CASSRRGREGEQYF,TGTGCCAGCAGCCGGCGGGGCAGGGAAGGCGAGCAGTACTTC
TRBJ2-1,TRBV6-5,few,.,CASSYGASASSYNEQFF,TGTGCCAGCAGTTACGGGGCTAGCGCGAGCTCCTACAATGAGCAGTTCTTC
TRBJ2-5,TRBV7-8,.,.,CASSFSRGQFMAQYF,TGTGCCAGCAGCTTCAGTCGGGGGCAGTTCATGGCCCAGTACTTC
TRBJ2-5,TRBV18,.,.,CASSQPGRDTQETQYF,TGTGCCAGCTCACAGCCTGGGCGGGACACCCAAGAGACCCAGTACTTC
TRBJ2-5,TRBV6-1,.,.,CASSPARAVRGTQYF,TGTGCCAGCTCCCCAGCCCGGGCGGTAAGGGGGACCCAGTACTTC
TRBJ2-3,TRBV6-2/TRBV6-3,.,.,CASTNRTTYTDTQYF,TGTGCCAGCACCAATAGGACCACTTACACAGATACGCAGTATTTT
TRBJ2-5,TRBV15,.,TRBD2,CATSRLAQSTNKETQYF,TGTGCCACCAGCCGACTAGCGCAGAGTACAAATAAAGAGACCCAGTACTTC
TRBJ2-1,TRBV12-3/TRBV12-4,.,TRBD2,CASSFGTSGRIPSYNEQFF,TGTGCCAGCAGTTTCGGGACTAGCGGGAGGATTCCCTCCTACAATGAGCAGTTCTTC
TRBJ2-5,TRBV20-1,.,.,CSASRGYEETQYF,TGCAGTGCTAGTAGGGGGTATGAAGAGACCCAGTACTTC
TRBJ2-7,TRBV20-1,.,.,CSAGFQGFSYEQYF,TGCAGTGCGGGCTTCCAGGGATTCTCCTACGAGCAGTACTTC
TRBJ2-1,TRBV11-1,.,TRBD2,CASSPRLAGDLRGTNNEQFF,TGTGCCAGCAGCCCTAGACTAGCGGGAGACCTACGGGGGACTAACAATGAGCAGTTCTTC
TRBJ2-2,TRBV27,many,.,CASSLKYRVGGELFF,TGTGCCAGCAGTTTAAAATATAGGGTCGGCGGGGAGCTGTTTTTT
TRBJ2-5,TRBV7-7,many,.,CASSLGSGPQETQYF,TGTGCCAGCAGCTTAGGGAGCGGCCCCCAAGAGACCCAGTACTTC
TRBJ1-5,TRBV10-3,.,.,CAISEVSNQPQHF,TGTGCCATCAGTGAGGTTAGCAATCAGCCCCAGCATTTT
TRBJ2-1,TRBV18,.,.,CASSQGYVIVNEQFF,TGTGCCAGCTCACAAGGTTACGTGATAGTGAATGAGCAGTTCTTC
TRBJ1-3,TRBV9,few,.,CASSGSGSSGNTIYF,TGTGCCAGCAGCGGTTCAGGTTCCTCTGGAAACACCATATATTTT
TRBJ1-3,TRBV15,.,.,CATSRGGGPSSGNTIYF,TGTGCCACCAGCAGAGGGGGAGGGCCCTCCTCTGGAAACACCATATATTTT
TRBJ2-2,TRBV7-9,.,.,CASNQRKTGELFF,TGTGCCAGCAACCAACGGAAAACCGGGGAGCTGTTTTTT
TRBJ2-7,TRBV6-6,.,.,CASSTESYEQYF,TGTGCCAGCAGCACAGAGAGCTACGAGCAGTACTTC